This is a list of T cell receptor beta chains from one sample in a study of cytomegalovirus exposure and HLA in healthy donors. Clones were read by immunoSEQ multiplex PCR, and TCRdb kept only the in-frame ones, dropping some. The data hold about 210,000 clones, with approximately 86% observed a single time. What was sequenced was PBMCs. These receptors all come from a woman between 25 and 40 years old in good health and CMV-seronegative. Both conserved end residues are part of each CDR3. Fields, in order: D gene, clone size, J gene, V gene, CDR3 protein, CDR3 DNA. A D gene is named only where the DNA matches it firmly. Size is stated for part of the rows, as once, few or many counts, or as a class when the clone is expanded.

>.|few|TRBJ2-7|TRBV15
CATSSLRGGIYPYEQYF
TGTGCCACCAGCAGTCTAAGGGGGGGGATATACCCCTACGAGCAGTACTTC
>TRBD1|.|TRBJ2-7|TRBV5-1
CASSSGQTYEQYF
TGCGCCAGCAGCTCGGGACAGACCTACGAGCAGTACTTC
>.|.|TRBJ1-2|TRBV28
CASRVSGEVGGYTF
TGTGCCAGCAGAGTATCAGGGGAAGTGGGCGGCTACACCTTC
>TRBD2|.|TRBJ2-3|TRBV6-1
CASSELAGSTDTQYF
TGTGCCAGCAGTGAACTAGCGGGGAGCACAGATACGCAGTATTTT
>.|.|TRBJ1-3|TRBV28
CASSKTDRGGTIYF
TGTGCCAGCAGCAAGACGGACAGAGGAGGCACCATATATTTT
>TRBD1|.|TRBJ2-7|TRBV28
CASSLVDRLSYEQYF
TGTGCCAGCAGTTTGGTGGACAGGTTATCCTACGAGCAGTACTTC
>TRBD1|.|TRBJ1-4|TRBV23-1
CASSQLLGQANEKLFF
TGCGCCAGCAGTCAACTTCTAGGACAGGCGAATGAAAAACTGTTTTTT
>TRBD1|.|TRBJ1-1|TRBV7-9
CASSLGTGGYTEAFF
TGTGCCAGCAGCTTGGGGACAGGGGGTTACACTGAAGCTTTCTTT
>.|.|TRBJ2-1|TRBV6-6
CASSGRLVYNEQFF
TGTGCCAGCTCTGGGCGTTTAGTATACAATGAGCAGTTCTTC
>.|.|TRBJ1-1|TRBV14
CASSQERAFMNTEAFF
TGTGCCAGCAGCCAAGAGAGGGCATTTATGAACACTGAAGCTTTCTTT
>.|.|TRBJ2-1|TRBV28
CASSQPRGEQFF
TGTGCCAGCAGCCAACCAAGGGGTGAGCAGTTCTTC
>TRBD2|once|TRBJ2-5|TRBV28
CASSVSATSGIETQYF
TGTGCCAGCAGTGTGTCGGCCACTAGCGGGATTGAGACCCAGTACTTC
>TRBD1|.|TRBJ2-7|TRBV19
CASSTTGGSWYEQYF
TGTGCCAGTAGTACCACAGGGGGCTCTTGGTACGAGCAGTACTTC
>.|once|TRBJ1-2|TRBV2
CASSLRTDYGYTF
TGTGCCAGCAGTCTTAGGACAGACTATGGCTACACCTTC
>.|.|TRBJ2-7|TRBV5-1
CASSLQYRSEQYF
TGCGCCAGCAGCTTGCAATACAGAAGCGAGCAGTACTTC
>.|once|TRBJ1-5|TRBV6-1
CASSEERFQPQHF
TGTGCCAGCAGTGAAGAGAGGTTTCAGCCCCAGCATTTT
>.|.|TRBJ2-7|TRBV10-1
CAGERDYEQYF
TGCGCCGGCGAACGGGACTACGAGCAGTACTTC
>.|.|TRBJ1-2|TRBV7-8
CASSLGAGIKTGGYTF
TGTGCCAGCAGCTTAGGGGCGGGAATCAAAACGGGTGGCTACACCTTC
>.|.|TRBJ2-5|TRBV15
CATSRGNSGQETQYF
TGTGCCACCAGCAGAGGAAACAGCGGACAAGAGACCCAGTACTTC
>.|.|TRBJ2-3|TRBV5-4
CASSSKRLTDTQYF
TGTGCCAGCAGCTCCAAGCGACTGACAGATACGCAGTATTTT
>TRBD2|once|TRBJ2-1|TRBV27
CASSFTSGSLVEQFF
TGTGCCAGCAGTTTCACTAGCGGGAGTCTTGTTGAGCAGTTCTTC
>TRBD2|.|TRBJ2-3|TRBV14
CASSQAFGRVTDTQYF
TGTGCCAGCAGCCAAGCGTTCGGGAGGGTCACAGATACGCAGTATTTT